This TCR beta chain was captured in a study of T cells after yellow fever vaccination. MiXCR, applied by TCRdb to the 5' RACE reads, yields one record per CDR3 protein. The sample has approximately 150,000 distinct CDR3 sequences, about a tenth seen once. Germline V lookup: CDR1 DFQATT, CDR2 SNEGSKA (reference sequence). The germline V and J ends were trimmed by 6 bases and 0 bases, with 18 bases remaining between them. This CDR3 is 15 amino acids long. The V and J genes are TRBV20-1 and TRBJ2-7, with no clear D. The specimen comprised CD8+ T cells sorted from PBMCs, sampled 45 days after the yellow fever booster vaccination. This receptor was identified in a man aged 18 to 29 who received the YFV17D yellow fever vaccine. The CDR3 reads CSARTALISSYEQYF. The DNA of the CDR3 is TGCAGTGCGCGGACGGCCCTGATTAGCTCCTACGAGCAGTACTTC.